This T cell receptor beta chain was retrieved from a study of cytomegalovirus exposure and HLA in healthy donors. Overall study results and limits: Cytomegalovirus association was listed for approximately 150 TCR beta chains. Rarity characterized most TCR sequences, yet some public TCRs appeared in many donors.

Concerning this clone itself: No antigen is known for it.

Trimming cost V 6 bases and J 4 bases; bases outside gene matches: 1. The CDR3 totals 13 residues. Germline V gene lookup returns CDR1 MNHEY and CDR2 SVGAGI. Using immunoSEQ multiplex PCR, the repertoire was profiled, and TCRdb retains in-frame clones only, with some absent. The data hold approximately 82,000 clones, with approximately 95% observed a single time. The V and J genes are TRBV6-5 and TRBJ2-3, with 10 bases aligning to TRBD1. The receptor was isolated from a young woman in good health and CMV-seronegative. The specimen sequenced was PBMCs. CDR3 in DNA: TGTGCCAGCAGGACAGGGGGCTCAGATACGCAGTATTTT. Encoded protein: CASRTGGSDTQYF.